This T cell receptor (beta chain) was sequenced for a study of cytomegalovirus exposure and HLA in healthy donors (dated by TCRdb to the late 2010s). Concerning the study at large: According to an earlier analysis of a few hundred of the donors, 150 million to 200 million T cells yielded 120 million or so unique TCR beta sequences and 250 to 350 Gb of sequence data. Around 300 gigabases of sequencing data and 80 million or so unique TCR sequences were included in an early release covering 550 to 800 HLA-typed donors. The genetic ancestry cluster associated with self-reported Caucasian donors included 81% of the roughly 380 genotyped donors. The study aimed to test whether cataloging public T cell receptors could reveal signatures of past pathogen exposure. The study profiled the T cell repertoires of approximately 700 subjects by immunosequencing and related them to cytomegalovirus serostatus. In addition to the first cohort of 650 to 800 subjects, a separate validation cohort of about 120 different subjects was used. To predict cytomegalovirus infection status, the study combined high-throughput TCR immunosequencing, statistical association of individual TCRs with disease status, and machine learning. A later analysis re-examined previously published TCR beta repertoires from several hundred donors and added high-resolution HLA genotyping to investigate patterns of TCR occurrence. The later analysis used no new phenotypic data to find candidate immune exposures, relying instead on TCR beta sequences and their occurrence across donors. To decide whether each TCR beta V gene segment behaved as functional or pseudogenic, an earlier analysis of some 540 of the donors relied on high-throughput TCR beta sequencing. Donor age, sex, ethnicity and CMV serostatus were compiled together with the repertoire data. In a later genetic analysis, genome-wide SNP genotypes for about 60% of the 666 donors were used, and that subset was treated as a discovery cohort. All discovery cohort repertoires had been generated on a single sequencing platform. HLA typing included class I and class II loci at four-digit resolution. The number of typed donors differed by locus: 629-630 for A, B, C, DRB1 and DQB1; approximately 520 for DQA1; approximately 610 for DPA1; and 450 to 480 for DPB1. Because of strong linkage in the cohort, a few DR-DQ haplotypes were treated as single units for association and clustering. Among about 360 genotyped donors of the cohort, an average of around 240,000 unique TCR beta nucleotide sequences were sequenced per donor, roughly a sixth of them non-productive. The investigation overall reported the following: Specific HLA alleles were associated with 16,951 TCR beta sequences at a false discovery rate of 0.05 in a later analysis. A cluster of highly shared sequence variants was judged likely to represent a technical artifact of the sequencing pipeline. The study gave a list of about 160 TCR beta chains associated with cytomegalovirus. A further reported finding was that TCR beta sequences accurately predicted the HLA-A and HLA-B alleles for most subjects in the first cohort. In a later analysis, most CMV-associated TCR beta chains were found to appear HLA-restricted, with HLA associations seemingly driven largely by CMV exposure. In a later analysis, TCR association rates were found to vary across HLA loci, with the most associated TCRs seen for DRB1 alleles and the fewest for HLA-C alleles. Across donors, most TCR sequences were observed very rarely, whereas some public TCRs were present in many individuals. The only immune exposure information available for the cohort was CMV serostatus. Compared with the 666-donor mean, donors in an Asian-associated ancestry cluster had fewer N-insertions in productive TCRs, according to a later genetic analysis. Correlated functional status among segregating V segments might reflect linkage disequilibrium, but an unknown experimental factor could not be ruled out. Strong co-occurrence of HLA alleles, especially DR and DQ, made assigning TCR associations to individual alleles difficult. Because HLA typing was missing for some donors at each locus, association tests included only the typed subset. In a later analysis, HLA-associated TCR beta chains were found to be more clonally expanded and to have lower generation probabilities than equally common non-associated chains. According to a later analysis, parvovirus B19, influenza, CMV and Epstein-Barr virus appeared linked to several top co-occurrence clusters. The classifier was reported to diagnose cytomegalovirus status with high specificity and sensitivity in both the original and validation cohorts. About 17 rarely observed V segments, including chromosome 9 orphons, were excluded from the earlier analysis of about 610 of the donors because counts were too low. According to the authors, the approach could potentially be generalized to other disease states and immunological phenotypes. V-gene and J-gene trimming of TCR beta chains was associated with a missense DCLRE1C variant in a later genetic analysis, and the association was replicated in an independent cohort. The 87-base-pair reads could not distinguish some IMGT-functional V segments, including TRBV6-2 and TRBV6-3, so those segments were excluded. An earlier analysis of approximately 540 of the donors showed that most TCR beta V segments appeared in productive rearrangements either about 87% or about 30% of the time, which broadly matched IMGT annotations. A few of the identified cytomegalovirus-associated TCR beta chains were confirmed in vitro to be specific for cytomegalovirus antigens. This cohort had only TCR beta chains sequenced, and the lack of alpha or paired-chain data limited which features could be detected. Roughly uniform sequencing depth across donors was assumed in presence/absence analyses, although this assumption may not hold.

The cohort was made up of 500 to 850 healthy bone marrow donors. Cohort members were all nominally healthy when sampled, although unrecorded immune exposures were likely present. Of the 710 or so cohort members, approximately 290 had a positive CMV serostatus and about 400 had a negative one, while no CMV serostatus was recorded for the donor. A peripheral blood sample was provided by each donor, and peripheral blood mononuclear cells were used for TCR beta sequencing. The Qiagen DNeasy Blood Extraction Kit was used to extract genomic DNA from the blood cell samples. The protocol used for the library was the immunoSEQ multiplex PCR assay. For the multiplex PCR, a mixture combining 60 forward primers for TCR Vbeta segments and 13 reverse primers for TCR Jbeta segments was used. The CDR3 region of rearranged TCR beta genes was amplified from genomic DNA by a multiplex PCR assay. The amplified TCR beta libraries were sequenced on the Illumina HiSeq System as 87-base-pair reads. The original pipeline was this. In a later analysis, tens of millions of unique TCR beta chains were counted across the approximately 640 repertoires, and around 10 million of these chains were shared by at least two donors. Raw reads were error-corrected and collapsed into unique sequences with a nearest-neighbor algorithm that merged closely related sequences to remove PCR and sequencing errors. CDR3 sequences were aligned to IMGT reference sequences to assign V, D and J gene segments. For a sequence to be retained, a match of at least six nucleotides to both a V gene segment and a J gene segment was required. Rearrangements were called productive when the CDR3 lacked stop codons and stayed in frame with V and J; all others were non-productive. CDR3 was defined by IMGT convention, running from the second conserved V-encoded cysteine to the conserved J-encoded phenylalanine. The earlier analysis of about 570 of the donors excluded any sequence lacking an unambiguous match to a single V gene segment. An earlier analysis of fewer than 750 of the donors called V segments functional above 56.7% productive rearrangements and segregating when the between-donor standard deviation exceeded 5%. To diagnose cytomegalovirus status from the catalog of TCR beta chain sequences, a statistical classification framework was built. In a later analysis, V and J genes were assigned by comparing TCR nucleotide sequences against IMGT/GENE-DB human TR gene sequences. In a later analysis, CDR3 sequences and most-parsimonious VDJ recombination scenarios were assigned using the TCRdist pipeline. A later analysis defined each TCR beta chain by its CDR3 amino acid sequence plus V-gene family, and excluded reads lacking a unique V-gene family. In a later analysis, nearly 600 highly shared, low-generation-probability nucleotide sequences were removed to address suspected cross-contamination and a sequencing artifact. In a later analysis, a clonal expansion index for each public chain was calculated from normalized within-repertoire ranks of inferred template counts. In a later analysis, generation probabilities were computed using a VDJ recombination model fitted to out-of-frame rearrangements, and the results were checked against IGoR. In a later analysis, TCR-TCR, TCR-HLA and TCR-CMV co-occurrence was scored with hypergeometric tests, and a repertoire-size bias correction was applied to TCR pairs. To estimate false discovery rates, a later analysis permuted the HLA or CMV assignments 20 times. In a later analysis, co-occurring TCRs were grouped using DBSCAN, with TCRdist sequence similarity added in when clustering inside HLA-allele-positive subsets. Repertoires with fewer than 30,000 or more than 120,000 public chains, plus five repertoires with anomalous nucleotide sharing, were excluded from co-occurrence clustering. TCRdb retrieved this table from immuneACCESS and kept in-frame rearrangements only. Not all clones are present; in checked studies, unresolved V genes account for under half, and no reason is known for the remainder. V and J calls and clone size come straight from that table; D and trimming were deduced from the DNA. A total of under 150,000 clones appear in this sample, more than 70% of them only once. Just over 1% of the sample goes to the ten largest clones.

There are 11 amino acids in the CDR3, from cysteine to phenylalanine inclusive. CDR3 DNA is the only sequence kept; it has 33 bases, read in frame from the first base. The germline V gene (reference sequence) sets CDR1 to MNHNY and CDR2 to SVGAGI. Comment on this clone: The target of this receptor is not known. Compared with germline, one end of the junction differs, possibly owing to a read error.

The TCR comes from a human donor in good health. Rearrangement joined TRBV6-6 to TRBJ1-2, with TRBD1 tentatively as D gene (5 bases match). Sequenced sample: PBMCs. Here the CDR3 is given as CASSYSRDFLF. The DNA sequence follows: TGTGCCAGCAGTTACTCCCGGGACTTTCTCTTC.